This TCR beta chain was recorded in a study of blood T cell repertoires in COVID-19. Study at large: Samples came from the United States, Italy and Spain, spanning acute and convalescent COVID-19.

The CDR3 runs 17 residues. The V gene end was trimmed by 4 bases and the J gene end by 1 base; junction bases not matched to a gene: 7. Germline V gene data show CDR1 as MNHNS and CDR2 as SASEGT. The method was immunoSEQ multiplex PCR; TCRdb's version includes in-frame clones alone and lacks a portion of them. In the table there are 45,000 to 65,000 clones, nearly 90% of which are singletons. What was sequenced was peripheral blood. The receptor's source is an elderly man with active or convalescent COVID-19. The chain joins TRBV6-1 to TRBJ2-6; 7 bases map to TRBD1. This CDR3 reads CASSGGTVQSGANVLTF. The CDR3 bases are TGTGCCAGCAGTGGGGGGACAGTGCAATCTGGGGCCAACGTCCTGACTTTC.